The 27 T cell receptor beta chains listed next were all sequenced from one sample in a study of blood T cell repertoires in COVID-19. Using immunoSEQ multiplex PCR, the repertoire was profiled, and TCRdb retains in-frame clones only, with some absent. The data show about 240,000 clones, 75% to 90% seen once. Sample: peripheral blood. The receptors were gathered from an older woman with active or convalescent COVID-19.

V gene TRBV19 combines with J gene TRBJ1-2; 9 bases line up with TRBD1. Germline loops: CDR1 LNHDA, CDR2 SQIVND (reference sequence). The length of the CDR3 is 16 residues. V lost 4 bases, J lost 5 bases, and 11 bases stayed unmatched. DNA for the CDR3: TGTGCCAGTAGTAACCTAGGACAGGGGTTGACTTATGGCTACACCTTC. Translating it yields CASSNLGQGLTYGYTF.

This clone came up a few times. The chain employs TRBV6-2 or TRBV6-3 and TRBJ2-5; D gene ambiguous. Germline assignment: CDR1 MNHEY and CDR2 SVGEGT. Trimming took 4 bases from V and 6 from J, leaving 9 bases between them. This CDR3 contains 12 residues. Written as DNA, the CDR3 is TGTGCCAGCAGTTTCCTTAGTCAGACCCAGTACTTC. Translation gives CASSFLSQTQYF.

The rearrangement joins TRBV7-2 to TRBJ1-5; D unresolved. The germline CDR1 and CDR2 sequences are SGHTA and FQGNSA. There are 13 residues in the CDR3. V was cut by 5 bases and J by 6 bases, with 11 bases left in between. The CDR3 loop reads CASSLSPAQPQHF. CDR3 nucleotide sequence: TGTGCCAGCAGCCTTAGCCCGGCTCAGCCCCAGCATTTT.

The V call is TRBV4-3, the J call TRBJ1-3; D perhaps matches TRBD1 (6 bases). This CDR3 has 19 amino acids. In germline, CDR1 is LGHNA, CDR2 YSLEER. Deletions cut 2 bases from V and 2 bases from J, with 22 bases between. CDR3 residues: CASSQHDRLRSPTGNTIYF. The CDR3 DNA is TGCGCCAGCAGCCAACACGACAGGTTGCGCAGTCCCACTGGAAACACCATATATTTT.

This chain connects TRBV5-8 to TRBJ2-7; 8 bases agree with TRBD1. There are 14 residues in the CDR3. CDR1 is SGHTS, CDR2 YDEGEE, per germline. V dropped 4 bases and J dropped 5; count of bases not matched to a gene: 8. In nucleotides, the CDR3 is TGTGCCAGCAGCCCTGGGGGACAGGCTGACGAGCAGTACTTC. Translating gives CASSPGGQADEQYF. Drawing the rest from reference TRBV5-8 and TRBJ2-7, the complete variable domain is EAGVTQSPTHLIKTRGQQATLRCSPISGHTSVYWYQQALGLGLQFLLWYDEGEERNRGNFPPRFSGRQFPNYSSELNVNALELEDSALYLCASSPGGQADEQYFGPGTRLTVT.

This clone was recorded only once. CDR3 DNA sequence: TGCGCCAGCAGCTCGGGGGATTCACCCCTCCACTTT. It is translated as CASSSGDSPLHF. The chain is built from TRBV5-1 and TRBJ1-6, with a possible D match to TRBD1 (5 bases). Germline CDR1 reads SGHRS; CDR2 reads YFSETQ. V was pared by 3 bases and J by 8 bases, with 6 bases between. There are 12 residues in the CDR3.

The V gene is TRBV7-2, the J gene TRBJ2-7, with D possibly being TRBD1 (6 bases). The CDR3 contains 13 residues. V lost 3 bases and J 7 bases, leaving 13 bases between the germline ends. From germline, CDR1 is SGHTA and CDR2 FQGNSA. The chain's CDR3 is CASSLGDIAEQYF. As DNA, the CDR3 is TGTGCCAGCAGCTTGGGGGACATTGCAGAGCAGTACTTC.

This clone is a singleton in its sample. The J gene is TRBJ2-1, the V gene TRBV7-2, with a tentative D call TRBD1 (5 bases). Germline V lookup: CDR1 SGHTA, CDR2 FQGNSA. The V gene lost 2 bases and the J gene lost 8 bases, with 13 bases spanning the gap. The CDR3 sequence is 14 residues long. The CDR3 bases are TGTGCCAGCAGCTTATATGTGGGGCCGGATGAGCAGTTCTTC. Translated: CASSLYVGPDEQFF.

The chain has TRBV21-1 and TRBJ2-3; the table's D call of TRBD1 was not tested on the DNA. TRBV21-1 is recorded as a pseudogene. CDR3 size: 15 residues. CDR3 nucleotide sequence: TGTGCCAGCAGCAATTTGGGGGCGCTCAAAGATACGCAGTATTTT. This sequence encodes CASSNLGALKDTQYF.

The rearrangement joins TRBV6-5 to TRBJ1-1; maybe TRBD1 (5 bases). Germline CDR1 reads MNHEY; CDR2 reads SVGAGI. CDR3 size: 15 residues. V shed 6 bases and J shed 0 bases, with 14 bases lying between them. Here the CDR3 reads CASSSPGLLNTEAFF. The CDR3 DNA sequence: TGTGCCAGCAGCTCCCCGGGACTGTTGAACACTGAAGCTTTCTTT.

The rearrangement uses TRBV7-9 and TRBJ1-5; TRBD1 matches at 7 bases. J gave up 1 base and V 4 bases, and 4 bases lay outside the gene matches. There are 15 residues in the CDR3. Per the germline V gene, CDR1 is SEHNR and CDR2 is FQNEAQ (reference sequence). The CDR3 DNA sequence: TGTGCCAGCAGCTCACAGGGGCGGAGCAATCAGCCCCAGCATTTT. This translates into CASSSQGRSNQPQHF.

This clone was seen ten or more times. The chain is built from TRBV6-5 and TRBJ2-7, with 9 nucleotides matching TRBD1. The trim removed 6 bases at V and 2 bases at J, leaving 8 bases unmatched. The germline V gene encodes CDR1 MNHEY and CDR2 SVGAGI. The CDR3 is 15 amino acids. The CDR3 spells CASRKGTGRTYEQYF. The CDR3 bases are TGTGCCAGCAGGAAGGGGACAGGGCGGACCTACGAGCAGTACTTC.

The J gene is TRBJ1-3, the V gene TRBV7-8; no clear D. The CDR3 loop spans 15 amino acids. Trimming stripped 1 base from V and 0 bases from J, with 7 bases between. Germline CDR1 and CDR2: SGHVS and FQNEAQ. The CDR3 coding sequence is TGTGCCAGCAGCTTAGTCAGTATCTCTGGAAACACCATATATTTT. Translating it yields CASSLVSISGNTIYF.

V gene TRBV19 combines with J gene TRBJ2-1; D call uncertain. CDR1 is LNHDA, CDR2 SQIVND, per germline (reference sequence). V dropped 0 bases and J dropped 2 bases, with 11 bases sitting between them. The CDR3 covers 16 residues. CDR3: CASSIDVRHPYNEQFF. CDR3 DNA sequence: TGTGCCAGTAGTATAGATGTTCGACACCCCTACAATGAGCAGTTCTTC.

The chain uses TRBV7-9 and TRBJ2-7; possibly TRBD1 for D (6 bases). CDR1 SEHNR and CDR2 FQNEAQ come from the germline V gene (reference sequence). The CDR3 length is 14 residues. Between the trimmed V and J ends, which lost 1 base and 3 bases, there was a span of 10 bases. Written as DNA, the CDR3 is TGTGCCAGCAGCTTAGGGCAGGGGATCTACGAGCAGTACTTC. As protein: CASSLGQGIYEQYF.

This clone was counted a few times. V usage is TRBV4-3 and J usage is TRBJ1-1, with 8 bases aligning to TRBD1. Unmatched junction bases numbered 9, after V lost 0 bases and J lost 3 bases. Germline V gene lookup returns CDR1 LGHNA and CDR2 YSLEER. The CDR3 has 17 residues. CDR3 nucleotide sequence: TGCGCCAGCAGCCAAGACGTCACAGGGGGATTGGACACTGAAGCTTTCTTT. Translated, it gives CASSQDVTGGLDTEAFF.

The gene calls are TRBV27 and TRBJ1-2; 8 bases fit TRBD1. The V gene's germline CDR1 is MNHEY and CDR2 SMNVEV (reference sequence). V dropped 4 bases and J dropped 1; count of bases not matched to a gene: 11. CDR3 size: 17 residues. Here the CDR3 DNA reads TGTGCCAGCAGTTCGGCAGGGGGCTCGCTTGTTAACTATGGCTACACCTTC. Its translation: CASSSAGGSLVNYGYTF.

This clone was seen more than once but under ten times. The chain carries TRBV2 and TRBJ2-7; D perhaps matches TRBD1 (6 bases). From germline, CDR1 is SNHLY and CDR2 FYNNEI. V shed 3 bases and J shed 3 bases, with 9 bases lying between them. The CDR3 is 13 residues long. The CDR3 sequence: CASSDGRGYEQYF. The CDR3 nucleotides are TGTGCCAGCAGTGATGGCAGGGGCTACGAGCAGTACTTC.

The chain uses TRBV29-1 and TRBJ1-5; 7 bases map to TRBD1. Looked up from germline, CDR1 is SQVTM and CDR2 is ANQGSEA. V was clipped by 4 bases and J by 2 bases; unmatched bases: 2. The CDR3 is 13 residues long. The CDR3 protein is CSVGGTGNQPQHF. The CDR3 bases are TGCAGCGTTGGTGGGACAGGCAATCAGCCCCAGCATTTT.

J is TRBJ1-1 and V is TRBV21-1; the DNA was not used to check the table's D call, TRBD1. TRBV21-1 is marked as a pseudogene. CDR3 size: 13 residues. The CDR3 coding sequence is TGTGCCACTCCGACAGGGTCAAGTACTGAAGCTTTCTTT. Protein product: CATPTGSSTEAFF.

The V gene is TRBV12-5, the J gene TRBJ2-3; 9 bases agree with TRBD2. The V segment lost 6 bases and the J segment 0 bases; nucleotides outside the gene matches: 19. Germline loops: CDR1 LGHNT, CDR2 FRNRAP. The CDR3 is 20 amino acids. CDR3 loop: CASGPGRRGGLITSTDTQYF. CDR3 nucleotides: TGTGCTAGTGGCCCTGGTCGGCGGGGGGGCCTTATTACTAGCACAGATACGCAGTATTTT.

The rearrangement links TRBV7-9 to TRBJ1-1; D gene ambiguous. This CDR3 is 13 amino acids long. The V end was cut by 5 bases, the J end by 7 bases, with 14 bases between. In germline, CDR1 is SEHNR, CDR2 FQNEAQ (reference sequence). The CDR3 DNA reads TGTGCCAGCAGCAAAACCGGGTTGAGTGAAGCTTTCTTT. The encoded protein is CASSKTGLSEAFF.

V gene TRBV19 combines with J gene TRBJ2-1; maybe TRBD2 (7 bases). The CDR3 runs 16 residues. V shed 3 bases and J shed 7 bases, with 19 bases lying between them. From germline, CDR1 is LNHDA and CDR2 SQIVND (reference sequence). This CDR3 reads CASSMTLAGAYNEQFF. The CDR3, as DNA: TGTGCCAGTAGTATGACCCTGGCGGGGGCATATAATGAGCAGTTCTTC.

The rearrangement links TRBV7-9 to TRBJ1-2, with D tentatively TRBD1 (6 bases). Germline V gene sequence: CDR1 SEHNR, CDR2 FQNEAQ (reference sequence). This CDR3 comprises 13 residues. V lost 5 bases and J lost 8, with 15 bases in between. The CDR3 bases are TGTGCCAGCAGCACCCAGGGGTTAGGGGGCTACACCTTC. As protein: CASSTQGLGGYTF.

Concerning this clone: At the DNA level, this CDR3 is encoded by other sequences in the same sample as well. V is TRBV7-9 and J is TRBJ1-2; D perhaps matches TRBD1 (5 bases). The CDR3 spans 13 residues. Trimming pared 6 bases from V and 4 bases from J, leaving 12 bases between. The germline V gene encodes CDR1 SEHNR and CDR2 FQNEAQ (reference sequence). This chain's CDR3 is CASSPTGVYGYTF. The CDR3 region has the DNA TGTGCCAGCAGTCCTACAGGAGTCTATGGCTACACCTTC.

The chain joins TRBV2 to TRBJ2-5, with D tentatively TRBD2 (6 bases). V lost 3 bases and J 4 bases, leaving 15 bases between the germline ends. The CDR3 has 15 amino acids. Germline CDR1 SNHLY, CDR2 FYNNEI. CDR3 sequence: CASSDKGVGGETQYF. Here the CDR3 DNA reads TGTGCCAGCAGTGATAAGGGTGTGGGAGGAGAGACCCAGTACTTC. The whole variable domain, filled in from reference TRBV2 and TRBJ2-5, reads EPEVTQTPSHQVTQMGQEVILRCVPISNHLYFYWYRQILGQKVEFLVSFYNNEISEKSEIFDDQFSVERPDGSNFTLKIRSTKLEDSAMYFCASSDKGVGGETQYFGPGTRLLVL.

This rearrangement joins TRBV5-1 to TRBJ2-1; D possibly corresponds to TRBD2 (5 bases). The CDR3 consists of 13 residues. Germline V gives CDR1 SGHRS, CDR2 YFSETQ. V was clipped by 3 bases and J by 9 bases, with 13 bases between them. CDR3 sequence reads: CASSSREVGEQFF. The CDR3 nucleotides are TGCGCCAGCAGCTCGAGGGAAGTGGGTGAGCAGTTCTTC.